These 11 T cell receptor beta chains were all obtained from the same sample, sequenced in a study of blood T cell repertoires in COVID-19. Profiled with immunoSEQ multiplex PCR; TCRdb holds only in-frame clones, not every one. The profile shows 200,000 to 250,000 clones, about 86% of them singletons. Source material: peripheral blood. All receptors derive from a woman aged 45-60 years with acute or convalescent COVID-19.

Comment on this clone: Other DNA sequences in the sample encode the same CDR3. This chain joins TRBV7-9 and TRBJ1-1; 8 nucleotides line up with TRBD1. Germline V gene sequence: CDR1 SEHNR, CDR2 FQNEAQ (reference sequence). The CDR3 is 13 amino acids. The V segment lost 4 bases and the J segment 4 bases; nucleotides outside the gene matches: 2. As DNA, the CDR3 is TGTGCCAGCAGCTCACAGGGGGGCACTGAAGCTTTCTTT. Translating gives CASSSQGGTEAFF.

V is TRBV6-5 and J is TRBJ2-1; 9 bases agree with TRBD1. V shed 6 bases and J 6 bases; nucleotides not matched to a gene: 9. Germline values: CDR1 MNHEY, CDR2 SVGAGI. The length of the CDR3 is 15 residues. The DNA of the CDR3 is TGTGCCAGCAGGCAAAGGGACAGGGTAGGCAATGAGCAGTTCTTC. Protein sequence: CASRQRDRVGNEQFF.

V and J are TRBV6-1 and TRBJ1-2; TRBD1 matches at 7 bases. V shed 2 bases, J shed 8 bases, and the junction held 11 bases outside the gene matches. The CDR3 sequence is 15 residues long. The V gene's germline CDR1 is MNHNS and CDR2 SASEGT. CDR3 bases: TGTGCCAGCAGTGAATGGACAGGTCCGGTGCTGGGCTACACCTTC. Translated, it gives CASSEWTGPVLGYTF.

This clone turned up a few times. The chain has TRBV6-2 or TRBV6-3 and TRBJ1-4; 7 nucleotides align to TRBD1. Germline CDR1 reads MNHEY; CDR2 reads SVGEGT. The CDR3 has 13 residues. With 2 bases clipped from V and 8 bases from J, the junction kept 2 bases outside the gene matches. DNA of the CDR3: TGTGCCAGCAGTTACAAGGACAGGGAAAAACTGTTTTTT. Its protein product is CASSYKDREKLFF.

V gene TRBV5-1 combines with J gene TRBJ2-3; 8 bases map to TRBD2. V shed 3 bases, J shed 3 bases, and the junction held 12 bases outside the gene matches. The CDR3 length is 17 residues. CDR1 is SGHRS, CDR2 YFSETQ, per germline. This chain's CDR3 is CASSSRPGGARTDTQYF. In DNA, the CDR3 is TGCGCCAGCAGCTCACGTCCCGGGGGGGCCCGTACAGATACGCAGTATTTT.

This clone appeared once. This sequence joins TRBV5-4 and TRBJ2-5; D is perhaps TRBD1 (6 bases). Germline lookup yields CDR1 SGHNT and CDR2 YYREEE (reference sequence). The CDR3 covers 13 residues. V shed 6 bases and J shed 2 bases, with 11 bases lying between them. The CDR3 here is CASNRQDQETQYF. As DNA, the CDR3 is TGTGCCAGCAATCGACAGGATCAAGAGACCCAGTACTTC.

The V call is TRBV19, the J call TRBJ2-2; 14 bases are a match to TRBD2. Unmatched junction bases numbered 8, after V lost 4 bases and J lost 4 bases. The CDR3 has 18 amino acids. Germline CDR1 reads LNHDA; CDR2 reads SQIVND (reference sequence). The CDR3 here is CASSTRLAGGPSTGELFF. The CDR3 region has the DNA TGTGCCAGTAGTACCAGACTAGCGGGAGGGCCGAGCACCGGGGAGCTGTTTTTT. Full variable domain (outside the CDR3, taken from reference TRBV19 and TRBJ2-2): DGGITQSPKYLFRKEGQNVTLSCEQNLNHDAMYWYRQDPGQGLRLIYYSQIVNDFQKGDIAEGYSVSREKKESFPLTVTSAQKNPTAFYLCASSTRLAGGPSTGELFFGEGSRLTVL.

The CDR3, as DNA: TGTGCCAGCAGGCCAGGGAACACTGAAGCTTTCTTT. It yields the protein CASRPGNTEAFF. This chain connects TRBV7-2 to TRBJ1-1, with D unclear. This CDR3 contains 12 residues. Per germline, CDR1 SGHTA and CDR2 FQGNSA. The germline V and J ends were trimmed by 6 bases and 1 base, with 6 bases remaining between them.

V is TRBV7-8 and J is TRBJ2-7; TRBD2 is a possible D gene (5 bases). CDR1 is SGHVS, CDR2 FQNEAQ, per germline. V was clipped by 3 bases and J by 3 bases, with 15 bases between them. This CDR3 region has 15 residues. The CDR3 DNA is TGTGCCAGCAGCTTCGCCGGAGGTGCTAACTACGAGCAGTACTTC. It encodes CASSFAGGANYEQYF.

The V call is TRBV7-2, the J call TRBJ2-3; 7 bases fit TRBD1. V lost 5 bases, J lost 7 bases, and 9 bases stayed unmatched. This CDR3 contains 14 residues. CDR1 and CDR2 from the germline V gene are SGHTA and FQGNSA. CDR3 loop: CASSPGQYGHTQYF. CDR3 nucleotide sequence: TGTGCCAGCAGCCCGGGACAGTACGGGCATACGCAGTATTTT.

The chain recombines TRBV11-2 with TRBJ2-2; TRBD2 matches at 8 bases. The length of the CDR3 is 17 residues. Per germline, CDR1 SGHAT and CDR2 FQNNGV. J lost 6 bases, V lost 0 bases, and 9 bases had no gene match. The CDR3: CASSLDPTGGPSGELFF. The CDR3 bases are TGTGCCAGCAGCTTAGATCCAACGGGGGGGCCGTCCGGGGAGCTGTTTTTT.